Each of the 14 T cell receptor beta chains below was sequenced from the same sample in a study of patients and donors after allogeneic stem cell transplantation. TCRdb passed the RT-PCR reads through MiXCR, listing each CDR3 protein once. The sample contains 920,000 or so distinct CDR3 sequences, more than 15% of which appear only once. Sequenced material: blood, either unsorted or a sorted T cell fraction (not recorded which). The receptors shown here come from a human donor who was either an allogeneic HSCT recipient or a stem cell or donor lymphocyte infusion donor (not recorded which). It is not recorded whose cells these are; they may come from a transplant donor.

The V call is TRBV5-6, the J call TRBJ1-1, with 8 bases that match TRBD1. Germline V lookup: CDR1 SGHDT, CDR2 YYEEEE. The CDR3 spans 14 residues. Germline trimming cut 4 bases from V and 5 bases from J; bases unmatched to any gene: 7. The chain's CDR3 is CASSPAGGRTEAFF. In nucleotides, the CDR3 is TGTGCCAGCAGCCCTGCAGGGGGCAGGACTGAAGCTTTCTTT.

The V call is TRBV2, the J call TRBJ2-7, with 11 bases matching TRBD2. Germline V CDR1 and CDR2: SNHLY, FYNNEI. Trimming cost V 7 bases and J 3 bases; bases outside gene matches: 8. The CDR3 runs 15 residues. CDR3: CASKQRLAGNYEQYF. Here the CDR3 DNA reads TGTGCCAGCAAGCAAAGACTAGCGGGAAACTACGAGCAGTACTTC.

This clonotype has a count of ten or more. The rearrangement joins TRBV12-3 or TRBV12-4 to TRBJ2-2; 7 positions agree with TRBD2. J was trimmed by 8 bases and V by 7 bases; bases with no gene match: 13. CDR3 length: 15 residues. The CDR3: CASTYGLGVRGELFF. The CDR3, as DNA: TGTGCCAGCACGTACGGACTAGGCGTACGAGGGGAGCTGTTTTTT.

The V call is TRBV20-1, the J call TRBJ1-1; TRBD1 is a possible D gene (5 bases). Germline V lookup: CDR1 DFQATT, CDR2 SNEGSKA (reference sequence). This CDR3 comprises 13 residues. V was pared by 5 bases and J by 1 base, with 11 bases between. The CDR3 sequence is CSAPGASNTEAFF. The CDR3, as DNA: TGCAGTGCTCCCGGGGCTTCGAACACTGAAGCTTTCTTT.

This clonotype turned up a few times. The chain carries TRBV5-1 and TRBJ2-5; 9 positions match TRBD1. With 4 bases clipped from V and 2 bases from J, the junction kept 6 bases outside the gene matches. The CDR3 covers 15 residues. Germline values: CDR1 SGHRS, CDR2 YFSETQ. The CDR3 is CASSTRDRVQETQYF. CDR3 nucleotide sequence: TGCGCCAGCAGCACCCGGGACAGGGTACAAGAGACCCAGTACTTC.

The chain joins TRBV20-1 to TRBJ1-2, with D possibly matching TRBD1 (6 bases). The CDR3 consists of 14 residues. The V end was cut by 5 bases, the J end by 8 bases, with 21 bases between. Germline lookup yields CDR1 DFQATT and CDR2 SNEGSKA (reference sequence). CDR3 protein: CSAHSWGDIGGYTF. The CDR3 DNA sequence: TGCAGTGCTCATTCGTGGGGGGACATTGGGGGCTACACCTTC.

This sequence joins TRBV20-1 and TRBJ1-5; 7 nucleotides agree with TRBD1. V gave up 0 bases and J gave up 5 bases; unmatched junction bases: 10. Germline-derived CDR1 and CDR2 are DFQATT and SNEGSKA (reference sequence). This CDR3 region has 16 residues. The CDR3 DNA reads TGCAGTGCTAGAGATGCACAGGGGACGGTAGATCAGCCCCAGCATTTT. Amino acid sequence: CSARDAQGTVDQPQHF.

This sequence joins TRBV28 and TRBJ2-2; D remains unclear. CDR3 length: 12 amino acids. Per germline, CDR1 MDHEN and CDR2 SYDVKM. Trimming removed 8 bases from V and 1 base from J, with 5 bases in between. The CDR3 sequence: CASFGNTGELFF. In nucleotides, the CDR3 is TGTGCCAGCTTCGGGAACACCGGGGAGCTGTTTTTT.

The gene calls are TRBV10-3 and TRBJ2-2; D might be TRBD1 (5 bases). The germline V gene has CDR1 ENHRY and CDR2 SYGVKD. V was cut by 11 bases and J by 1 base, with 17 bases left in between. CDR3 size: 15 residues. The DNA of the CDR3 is TGTGCCGCCCGGGCCGCAGGGTTGAACACCGGGGAGCTGTTTTTT. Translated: CAARAAGLNTGELFF.

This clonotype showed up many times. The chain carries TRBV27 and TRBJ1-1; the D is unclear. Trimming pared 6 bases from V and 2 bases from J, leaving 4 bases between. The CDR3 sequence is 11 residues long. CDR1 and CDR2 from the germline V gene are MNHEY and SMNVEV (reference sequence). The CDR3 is CASSSNTEAFF. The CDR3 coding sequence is TGTGCCAGCAGCTCAAACACTGAAGCTTTCTTT.

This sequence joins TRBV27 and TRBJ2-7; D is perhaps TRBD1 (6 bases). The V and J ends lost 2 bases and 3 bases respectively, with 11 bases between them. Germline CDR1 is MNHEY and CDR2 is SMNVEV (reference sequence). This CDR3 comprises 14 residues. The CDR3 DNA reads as TGTGCCAGCAGTTTAGGGACAAAACGCTACGAGCAGTACTTC. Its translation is CASSLGTKRYEQYF.

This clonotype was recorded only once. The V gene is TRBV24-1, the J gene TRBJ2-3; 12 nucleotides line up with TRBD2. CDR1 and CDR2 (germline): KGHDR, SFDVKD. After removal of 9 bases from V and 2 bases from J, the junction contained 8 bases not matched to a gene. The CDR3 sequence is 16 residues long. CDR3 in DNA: TGTGCCACCTCATCTAGCGGGGGGGCTTACACAGATACGCAGTATTTT. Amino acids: CATSSSGGAYTDTQYF.

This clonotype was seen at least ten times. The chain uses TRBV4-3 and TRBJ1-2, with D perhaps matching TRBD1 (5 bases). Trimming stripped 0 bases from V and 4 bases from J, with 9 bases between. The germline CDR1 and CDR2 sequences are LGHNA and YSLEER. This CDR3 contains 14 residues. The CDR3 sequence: CASSQDGATYGYTF. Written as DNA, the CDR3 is TGCGCCAGCAGCCAAGATGGGGCGACCTATGGCTACACCTTC.

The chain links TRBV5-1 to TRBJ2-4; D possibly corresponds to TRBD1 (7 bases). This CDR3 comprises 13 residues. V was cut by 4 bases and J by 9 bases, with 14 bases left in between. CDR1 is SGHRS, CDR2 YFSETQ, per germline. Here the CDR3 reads CASSTRQGGIQYF. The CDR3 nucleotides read TGCGCCAGCAGCACCCGACAGGGAGGCATTCAGTACTTC.